This TCR beta chain was obtained from a study of cytotoxic CD8 clonotypes in ibrutinib-treated CLL. For the study at large: Specimens for response were gathered following a median around eleven months of therapy, spanning 6 to 36.

A remark on this clone: Its target is unknown.

The table came from immunoSEQ multiplex PCR; TCRdb's copy has only in-frame clones and leaves some out. The sample records about 330,000 clones, 60% to 80% being singletons. From cryopreserved PBMCs came 1.5 to 2.5 micrograms of genomic DNA used for TCR beta libraries. The study, taken as a whole, reports: Clonality grew at ibrutinib response; at progression, it decreased back toward baseline.

CDR3 length equals 11 residues. In germline, CDR1 is MNHNY, CDR2 SVGAGI (reference sequence). V was cut by 2 bases and J by 6 bases, with 5 bases left in between. This clonotype was obtained from a human donor with chronic lymphocytic leukemia. V is TRBV6-6 and J is TRBJ2-7, with D hard to call. This specimen consisted of PBMCs, obtained after 36 months of ibrutinib treatment. CDR3 DNA: TGTGCCAGCAGTTACAGTGCCGAGCAGTACTTC. Amino acid sequence: CASSYSAEQYF.